This T cell receptor (beta chain) was sequenced during a study of shared clonotypes between healthy human individuals. Study results and limitations: Across a handful of donors, naive CD4 shared about 5%, naive CD8 under 4%, memory CD4 more than 2%, memory CD8 about 0.4%. Enrolling few donors narrowed the genetic and exposure-history diversity that was represented. Incomplete sequencing of sorted subsets was indicated by rarefaction despite large depth.

Sequencing was performed with immunoSEQ multiplex PCR; in TCRdb, only in-frame clones are kept and a portion is missing. This table has more than 1,200,000 clones, approximately 98.5% appearing once. In the CD4+ fraction, cells were divided into CD45RA+ naive and CD45RA-negative memory subsets. Regarding this clone: Antigen unknown.

This CDR3 has 15 residues. Per the germline V gene, CDR1 is SGHRS and CDR2 is YFSETQ. V lost 4 bases and J lost 3, with 15 bases in between. V usage is TRBV5-1 and J usage is TRBJ2-3; possibly TRBD1 for D (5 bases). Sequenced input: naive CD4+ T cells sorted from blood. Subset in this sample: CD45RA+ positively selected. The sequence derives from a man aged 25-45 years in good health. As DNA, the CDR3 is TGCGCCAGCAGCCTCATAGGACAATTAACAGATACGCAGTATTTT. This translates into CASSLIGQLTDTQYF.